The next 13 T cell receptor beta chains were all read from a single sample in a study of human T cells and chemical hapten exposure. Time point given: patch test 1, 2 weeks after DPC sensitization. Treatment defined: therapeutic diphenylcyclopropenone sensitization with weekly scalp DPC. MiXCR, run by TCRdb on the RACE reads, gives a single entry per CDR3 protein. The sample has approximately 110,000 distinct CDR3 sequences, more than 9.5% seen once; the top ten hold approximately 3.5%. The source material was whole blood, sampled in connection with sensitization to the hapten diphenylcyclopropenone (DPC). The source of these receptors is a woman in her thirties or forties with alopecia areata. Some clones in this sample may be carry-over from other donors' samples.

This clonotype was detected many times. This chain joins TRBV20-1 and TRBJ2-7; TRBD2 agrees at 8 bases. Germline trimming cut 3 bases from V and 7 bases from J; bases unmatched to any gene: 14. The CDR3 loop spans 15 amino acids. Germline loops: CDR1 DFQATT, CDR2 SNEGSKA (reference sequence). The CDR3 loop is CSARPPGLVEREQYF. CDR3 DNA sequence: TGCAGTGCTAGGCCCCCGGGACTAGTGGAGAGGGAGCAGTACTTC.

This clonotype has at least ten counts. The V gene is TRBV4-1, the J gene TRBJ2-1; no definite D call. The CDR3 runs 16 residues. V was shortened by 1 base and J by 0 bases, with 10 bases between the two germline ends. Germline CDR1 MGHRA, CDR2 YSYEKL. In DNA form, the CDR3 reads TGCGCCAGCAGCCAAGGGTGGCAGAGCTCCTACAATGAGCAGTTCTTC. This translates into CASSQGWQSSYNEQFF.

V usage is TRBV18 and J usage is TRBJ1-5; possibly TRBD1 for D (5 bases). Looked up from germline, CDR1 is KGHSH and CDR2 is LQKENI. Trimming removed 6 bases from V and 6 bases from J, with 15 bases in between. The CDR3 covers 14 residues. CDR3 nucleotide sequence: TGTGCCAGCTCGTTAGACAGAAGGGGTCAGCCCCAGCATTTT. It codes for CASSLDRRGQPQHF.

There are a few counts of this clonotype. The rearrangement joins TRBV29-1 to TRBJ1-2; possible D gene TRBD1, 5 bases. Trimming left V 3 bases short and J 6 bases short, with 14 bases between. The germline gives CDR1 SQVTM, CDR2 ANQGSEA. This CDR3 comprises 13 residues. The chain's CDR3 is CSVDWAGKHGYTF. The DNA of the CDR3 is TGCAGCGTTGATTGGGCAGGGAAGCATGGCTACACCTTC. Supplemented by reference TRBV29-1 and TRBJ1-2, the full variable domain reads SAVISQKPSRDICQRGTSLTIQCQVDSQVTMMFWYRQQPGQSLTLIATANQGSEATYESGFVIDKFPISRPNLTFSTLTVSNMSPEDSSIYLCSVDWAGKHGYTFGSGTRLTVV.

This clonotype was detected only a few times. The rearrangement joins TRBV18 to TRBJ2-1, with TRBD1 matching over 12 bases. Germline-derived CDR1 and CDR2 are KGHSH and LQKENI. Trimming cost V 2 bases and J 8 bases; bases outside gene matches: 10. CDR3 length equals 17 residues. This CDR3 reads CASSPILSGQGADEQFF. Here the CDR3 DNA reads TGTGCCAGCTCACCAATTCTGTCGGGACAGGGGGCCGATGAGCAGTTCTTC. Complete variable domain (other parts from reference TRBV18 and TRBJ2-1): NAGVMQNPRHLVRRRGQEARLRCSPMKGHSHVYWYRQLPEEGLKFMVYLQKENIIDESGMPKERFSAEFPKEGPSILRIQQVVRGDSAAYFCASSPILSGQGADEQFFGPGTRLTVL.

The chain couples TRBV20-1 to TRBJ2-7; D is unresolved. The CDR3 totals 13 residues. The germline V and J ends were trimmed by 1 base and 2 bases, with 9 bases remaining between them. Germline CDR1 DFQATT, CDR2 SNEGSKA (reference sequence). The CDR3 spells CSARAGPAYEQYF. In DNA, the CDR3 is TGCAGTGCTAGAGCAGGACCCGCCTACGAGCAGTACTTC.

This clonotype was detected only a few times. The chain links TRBV9 to TRBJ2-1; D not resolved. Trimming took 1 base from V and 0 from J, leaving 8 bases between them. Germline loops: CDR1 SGDLS, CDR2 YYNGEE. The CDR3 contains 15 residues. The DNA of the CDR3 is TGTGCCAGCAGCGTAACAGAACTCTCCTACAATGAGCAGTTCTTC. Its translation: CASSVTELSYNEQFF.

This clonotype has a handful of counts. The chain employs TRBV28 and TRBJ1-4, with D uncertain. Per germline, CDR1 MDHEN and CDR2 SYDVKM. V dropped 5 bases and J dropped 7 bases, with 14 bases sitting between them. The CDR3 is made up of 14 amino acids. The CDR3 here is CASSPPVGVEKLFF. Here the CDR3 DNA reads TGTGCCAGCAGTCCCCCTGTAGGTGTTGAAAAACTGTTTTTT.

The chain carries TRBV18 and TRBJ1-2; a weak D match, TRBD1 (6 bases). The CDR3 totals 15 residues. Germline-derived CDR1 and CDR2 are KGHSH and LQKENI. Deletions cut 5 bases from V and 3 bases from J, with 16 bases between. The DNA for the CDR3 is TGTGCCAGCTCATCACGGGAGCCAGGGGACTATGGCTACACCTTC. This codes for CASSSREPGDYGYTF.

The genes are TRBV6-1 and TRBJ1-2; TRBD1 matches at 10 bases. Germline assignment: CDR1 MNHNS and CDR2 SASEGT. The CDR3 spans 15 residues. V gave up 11 bases and J gave up 0 bases; unmatched junction bases: 9. This CDR3 is CASQWGQGTNYGYTF. The CDR3 nucleotides are TGTGCCTCTCAATGGGGACAGGGGACTAACTATGGCTACACCTTC.

The chain uses TRBV18 and TRBJ2-5, with TRBD2 as a possible D gene (5 bases). Germline values: CDR1 KGHSH, CDR2 LQKENI. The CDR3 has 16 residues. With 1 base removed from V and 5 bases from J, the gap between germline ends came to 17 bases. The CDR3 DNA is TGTGCCAGCTCACCACTAGCGCGGAATGGGTTGGAGACCCAGTACTTC. Residues: CASSPLARNGLETQYF.

The chain joins TRBV11-2 to TRBJ2-6, with TRBD1 matching over 7 bases. Germline V lookup: CDR1 SGHAT, CDR2 FQNNGV. CDR3 length: 18 amino acids. J was trimmed by 2 bases and V by 5 bases; bases with no gene match: 12. The chain's CDR3 is CASSAQLTQGAGANVLTF. The CDR3 DNA reads TGTGCCAGCAGCGCCCAGTTAACCCAGGGGGCTGGGGCCAACGTCCTGACTTTC.

The chain combines TRBV4-3 with TRBJ2-2; a weak D match, TRBD2 (6 bases). V gave up 2 bases and J gave up 4 bases, with 14 bases separating them. The CDR3 consists of 16 residues. Germline-derived CDR1 and CDR2 are LGHNA and YSLEER. The CDR3 is CASSQTSSRGTGELFF. For the CDR3, the DNA is TGCGCCAGCAGCCAAACTAGCTCCCGAGGCACCGGGGAGCTGTTTTTT.